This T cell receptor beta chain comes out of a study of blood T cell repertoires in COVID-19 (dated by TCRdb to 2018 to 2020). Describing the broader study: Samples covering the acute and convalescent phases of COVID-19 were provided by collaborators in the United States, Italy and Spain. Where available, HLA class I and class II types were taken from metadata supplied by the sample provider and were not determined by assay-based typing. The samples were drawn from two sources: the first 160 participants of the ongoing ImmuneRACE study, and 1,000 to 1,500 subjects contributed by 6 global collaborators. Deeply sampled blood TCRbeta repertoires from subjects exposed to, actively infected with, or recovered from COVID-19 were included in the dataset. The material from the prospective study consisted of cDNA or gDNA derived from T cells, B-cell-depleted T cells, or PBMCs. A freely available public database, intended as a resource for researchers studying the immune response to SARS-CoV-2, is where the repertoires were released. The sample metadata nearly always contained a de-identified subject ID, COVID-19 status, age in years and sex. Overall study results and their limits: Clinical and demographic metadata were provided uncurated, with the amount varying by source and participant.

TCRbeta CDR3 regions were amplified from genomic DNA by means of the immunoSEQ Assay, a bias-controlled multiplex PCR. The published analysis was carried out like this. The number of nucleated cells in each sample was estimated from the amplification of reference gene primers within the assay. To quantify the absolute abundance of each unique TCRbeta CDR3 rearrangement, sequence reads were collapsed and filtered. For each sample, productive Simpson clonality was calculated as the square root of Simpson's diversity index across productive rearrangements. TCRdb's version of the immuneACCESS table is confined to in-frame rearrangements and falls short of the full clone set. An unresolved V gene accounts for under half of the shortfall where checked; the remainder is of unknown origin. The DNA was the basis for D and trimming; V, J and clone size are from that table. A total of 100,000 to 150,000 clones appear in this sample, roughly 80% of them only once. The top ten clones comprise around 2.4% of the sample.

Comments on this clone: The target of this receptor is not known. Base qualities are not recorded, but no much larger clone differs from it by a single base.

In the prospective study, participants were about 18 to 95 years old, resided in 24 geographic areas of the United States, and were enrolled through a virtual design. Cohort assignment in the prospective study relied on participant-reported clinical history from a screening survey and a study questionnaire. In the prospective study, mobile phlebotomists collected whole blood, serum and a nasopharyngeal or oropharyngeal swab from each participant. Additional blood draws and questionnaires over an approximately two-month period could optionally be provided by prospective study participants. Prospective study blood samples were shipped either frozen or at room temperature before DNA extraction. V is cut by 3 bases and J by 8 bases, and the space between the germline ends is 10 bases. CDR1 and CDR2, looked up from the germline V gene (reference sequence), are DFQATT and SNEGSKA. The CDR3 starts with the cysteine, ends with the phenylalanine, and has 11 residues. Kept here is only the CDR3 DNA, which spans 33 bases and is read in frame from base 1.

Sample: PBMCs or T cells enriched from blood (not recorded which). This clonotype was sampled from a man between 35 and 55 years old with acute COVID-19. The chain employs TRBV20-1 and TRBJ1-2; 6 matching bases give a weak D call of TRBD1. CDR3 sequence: CSASPGEGYTF. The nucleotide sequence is TGCAGTGCTAGTCCAGGGGAGGGCTACACCTTC.